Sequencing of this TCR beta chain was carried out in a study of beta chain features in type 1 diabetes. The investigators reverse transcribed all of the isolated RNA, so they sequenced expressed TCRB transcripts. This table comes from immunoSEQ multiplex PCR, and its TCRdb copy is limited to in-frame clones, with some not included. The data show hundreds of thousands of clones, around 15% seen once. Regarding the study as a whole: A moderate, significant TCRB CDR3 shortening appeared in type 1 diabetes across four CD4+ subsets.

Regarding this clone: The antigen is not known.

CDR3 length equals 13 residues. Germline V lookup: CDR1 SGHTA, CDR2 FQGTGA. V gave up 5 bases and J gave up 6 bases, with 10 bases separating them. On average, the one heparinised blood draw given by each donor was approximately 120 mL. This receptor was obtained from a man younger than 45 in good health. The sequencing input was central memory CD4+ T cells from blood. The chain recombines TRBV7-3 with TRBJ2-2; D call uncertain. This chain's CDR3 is CASSTSQAGELFF. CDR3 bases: TGTGCCAGCAGCACATCTCAAGCCGGGGAGCTGTTTTTT.